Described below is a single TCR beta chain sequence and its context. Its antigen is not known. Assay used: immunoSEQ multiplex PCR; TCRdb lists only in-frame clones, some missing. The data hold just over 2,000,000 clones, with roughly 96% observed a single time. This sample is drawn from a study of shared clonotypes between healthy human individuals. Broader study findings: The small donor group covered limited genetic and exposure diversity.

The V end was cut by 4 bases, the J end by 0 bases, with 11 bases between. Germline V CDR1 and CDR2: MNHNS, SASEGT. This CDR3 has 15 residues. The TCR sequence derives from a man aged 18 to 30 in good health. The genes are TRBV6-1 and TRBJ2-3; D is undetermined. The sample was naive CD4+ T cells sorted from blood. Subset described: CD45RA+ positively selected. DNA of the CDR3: TGTGCCAGCAGTGTTGCGCTCACTAGCACAGATACGCAGTATTTT. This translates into CASSVALTSTDTQYF.